This T cell receptor beta chain was sequenced for a study of T cells in Graves' hyperthyroidism and ophthalmopathy. This clonotype was seen ten or more times. The antigen remains unidentified. Germline CDR1 and CDR2: LGHDT and YNNKEL (reference sequence). V dropped 0 bases and J dropped 6 bases, with 6 bases sitting between them. The CDR3 runs 13 residues. Study findings and constraints: Most thyroid-expanded clonotypes above 0.001 were also found in blood.

With duration under 3 months, ophthalmopathy was active: Clinical Activity Score at least 3, NOSPECS at least 4. It was RNA transcripts that yielded the amplified TCR beta CDR3 regions. First-round RT-PCR targeting the TCR CDR3 was performed with the HTBI primer set. TCRdb called the multiplex PCR reads again in MiXCR, with one record for every CDR3 protein. The sample has about half a million distinct CDR3 sequences, roughly a sixth seen once. This clonotype was obtained from a woman in her twenties or thirties with Graves' ophthalmopathy. Sequencing input: blood. J is TRBJ1-5 and V is TRBV3-1, with D unresolved. CDR3 bases: TGTGCCAGCAGCCAAGATCGGAGTCAGCCCCAGCATTTT. This codes for CASSQDRSQPQHF.